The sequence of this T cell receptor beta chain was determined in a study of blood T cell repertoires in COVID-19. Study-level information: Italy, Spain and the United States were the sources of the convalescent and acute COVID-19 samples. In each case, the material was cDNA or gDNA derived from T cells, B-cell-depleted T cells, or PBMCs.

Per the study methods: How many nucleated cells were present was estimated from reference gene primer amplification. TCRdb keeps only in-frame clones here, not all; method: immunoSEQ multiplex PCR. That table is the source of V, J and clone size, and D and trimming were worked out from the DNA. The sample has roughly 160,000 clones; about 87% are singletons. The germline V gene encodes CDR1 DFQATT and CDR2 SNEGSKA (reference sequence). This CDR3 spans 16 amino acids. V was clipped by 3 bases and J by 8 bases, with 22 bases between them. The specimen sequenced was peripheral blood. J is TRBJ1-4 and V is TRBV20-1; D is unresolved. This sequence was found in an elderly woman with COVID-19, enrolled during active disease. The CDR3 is CSASDIAGSGEEKLFF. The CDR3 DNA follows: TGCAGTGCTAGTGACATCGCGGGATCTGGGGAGGAAAAACTGTTTTTT.